The 5 T cell receptor beta chains below were found in one sample sequenced in a study of blood T cell repertoires in COVID-19. Measured with immunoSEQ multiplex PCR; TCRdb has only the in-frame clones, and not every one. The repertoire holds 65,000 to 70,000 clones, with more than 70% as singletons. Sequenced material: peripheral blood. The receptor source for this set is a woman aged 55 to 70 with acute or convalescent COVID-19.

The chain is built from TRBV5-1 and TRBJ1-2; D may be TRBD1 (5 bases). V lost 4 bases and J 2 bases, leaving 15 bases between the germline ends. The CDR3 runs to 15 residues. Germline CDR1 reads SGHRS; CDR2 reads YFSETQ. The CDR3 here is CASSPSGGQNYGYTF. The CDR3 DNA reads TGCGCCAGCAGCCCAAGCGGGGGTCAGAACTATGGCTACACCTTC.

The chain couples TRBV2 to TRBJ1-1; D not certain. Trimming left V 7 bases short and J 2 bases short, with 11 bases between. The germline gives CDR1 SNHLY, CDR2 FYNNEI. The CDR3 is 13 residues long. The CDR3 region is CASTTHLNTEAFF. CDR3 DNA: TGTGCCAGCACCACACACCTCAACACTGAAGCTTTCTTT.

The chain carries TRBV18 and TRBJ2-3; 10 bases agree with TRBD1. Germline CDR1 KGHSH, CDR2 LQKENI. V dropped 2 bases and J dropped 1; count of bases not matched to a gene: 6. This CDR3 is 17 amino acids long. This CDR3 reads CASSPRDRGVGTDTQYF. In nucleotides, the CDR3 is TGTGCCAGCTCACCAAGGGACAGGGGAGTCGGCACAGATACGCAGTATTTT.

This chain links TRBV6-2 or TRBV6-3 with TRBJ1-2; D gene uncertain. This CDR3 is built from 15 residues. Looked up from germline, CDR1 is MNHEY and CDR2 is SVGEGT. V shed 4 bases and J shed 2 bases, with 14 bases lying between them. CDR3 bases: TGTGCCAGCAGTTCTAGGAGACCGGGAAACTATGGCTACACCTTC. It codes for CASSSRRPGNYGYTF.

The J gene is TRBJ1-6, the V gene TRBV27; TRBD1 aligns across 7 bases. Germline CDR1 MNHEY, CDR2 SMNVEV (reference sequence). The CDR3 length is 15 residues. V shed 5 bases and J 7 bases; nucleotides not matched to a gene: 8. In nucleotides, the CDR3 is TGTGCCAGCAGTCCTGACAGGGCGAGGAATTCACCCCTCCACTTT. Translation gives CASSPDRARNSPLHF.